This T cell receptor beta chain was retrieved from a study of persistence of HIV-infected CD4 T cells. With respect to this clone: Its specificity is not known.

Cells were stimulated with CMV-infected fibroblast lysates at roughly 10 ug/mL. CD40L/CD69 double-negative CD45RO-high memory CD4+ T cells were collected. This CDR3 comprises 13 residues. Trimming shortened V by 2 bases and J by 5 bases, and 6 bases separated the two germline ends. Germline CDR1 is MNHNY and CDR2 is SVGAGI (reference sequence). The immunoSEQ assay was version 4, run in survey mode. The method was immunoSEQ multiplex PCR; TCRdb's version includes in-frame clones alone and lacks a portion of them. The table has roughly 41,000 clones, around 80% seen once. The sequences come from CD4+ T cells sorted from PBMCs after 18-hour stimulation, collected from a patient who received antiretroviral therapy. The chain is built from TRBV6-6 and TRBJ2-2; D uncertain. The sequence derives from an adult man with HIV who was CMV-seropositive. The chain's CDR3 is CASSYAGTGELFF. DNA of the CDR3: TGTGCCAGCAGTTACGCAGGAACCGGGGAGCTGTTTTTT.